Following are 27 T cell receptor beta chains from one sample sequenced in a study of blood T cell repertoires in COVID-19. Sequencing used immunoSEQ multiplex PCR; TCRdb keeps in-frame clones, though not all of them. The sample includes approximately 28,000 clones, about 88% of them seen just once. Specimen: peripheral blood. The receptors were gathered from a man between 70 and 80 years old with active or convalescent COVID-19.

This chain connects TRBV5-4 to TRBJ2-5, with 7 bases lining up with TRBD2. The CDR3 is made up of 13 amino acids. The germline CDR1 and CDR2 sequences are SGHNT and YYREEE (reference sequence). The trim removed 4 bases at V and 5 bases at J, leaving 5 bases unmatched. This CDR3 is CASSPWGGETQYF. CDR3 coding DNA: TGTGCCAGCAGCCCCTGGGGGGGGGAGACCCAGTACTTC. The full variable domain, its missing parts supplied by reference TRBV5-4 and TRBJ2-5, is ETGVTQSPTHLIKTRGQQVTLRCSSQSGHNTVSWYQQALGQGPQFIFQYYREEENGRGNFPPRFSGLQFPNYSSELNVNALELDDSALYLCASSPWGGETQYFGPGTRLLVL.

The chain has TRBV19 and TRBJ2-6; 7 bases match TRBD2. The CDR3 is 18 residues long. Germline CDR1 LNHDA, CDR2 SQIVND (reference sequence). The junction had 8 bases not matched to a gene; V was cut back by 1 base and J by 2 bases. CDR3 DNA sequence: TGTGCCAGTAGTATAGGACCGGATCGGGGGGCTGGGGCCAACGTCCTGACTTTC. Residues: CASSIGPDRGAGANVLTF.

The CDR3 DNA follows: TGTGCCAGCAGTCTCGGGACTTATAGCAATCAGCCCCAGCATTTT. This encodes CASSLGTYSNQPQHF. The V call is TRBV27, the J call TRBJ1-5; possible D gene TRBD1, 5 bases. This CDR3 region has 15 residues. Germline V gene data show CDR1 as MNHEY and CDR2 as SMNVEV (reference sequence). The V and J ends lost 5 bases and 0 bases respectively, with 11 bases between them.

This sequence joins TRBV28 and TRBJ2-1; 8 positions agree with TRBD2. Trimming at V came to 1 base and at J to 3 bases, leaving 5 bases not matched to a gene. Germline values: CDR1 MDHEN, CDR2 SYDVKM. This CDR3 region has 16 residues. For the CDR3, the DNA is TGTGCCAGCAGTTTATTAGGCACTAGCGGCTACAATGAGCAGTTCTTC. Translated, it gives CASSLLGTSGYNEQFF.

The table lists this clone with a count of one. CDR3 sequence (DNA): TGCGCCAGCAGCTTGGGACAGGGGGCGGTCAATGAGCAGTTCTTC. This codes for CASSLGQGAVNEQFF. V usage is TRBV5-1 and J usage is TRBJ2-1; TRBD1 matches at 10 bases. The CDR3 has 15 residues. The germline V gene encodes CDR1 SGHRS and CDR2 YFSETQ. The trim removed 0 bases at V and 6 bases at J, leaving 3 bases unmatched.

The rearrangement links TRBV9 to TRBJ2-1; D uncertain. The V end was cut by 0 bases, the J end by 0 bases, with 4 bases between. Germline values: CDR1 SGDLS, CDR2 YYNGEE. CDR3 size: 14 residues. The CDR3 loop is CASSVVSSYNEQFF. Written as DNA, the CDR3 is TGTGCCAGCAGCGTAGTCAGCTCCTACAATGAGCAGTTCTTC.

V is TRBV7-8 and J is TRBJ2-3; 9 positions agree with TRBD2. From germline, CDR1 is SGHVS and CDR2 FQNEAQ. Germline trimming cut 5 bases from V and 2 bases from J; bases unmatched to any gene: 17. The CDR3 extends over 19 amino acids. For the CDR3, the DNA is TGTGCCAGCAGCAAGCCGTTGAGGGAGCGGGAGGACCTCACAGATACGCAGTATTTT. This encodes CASSKPLREREDLTDTQYF.

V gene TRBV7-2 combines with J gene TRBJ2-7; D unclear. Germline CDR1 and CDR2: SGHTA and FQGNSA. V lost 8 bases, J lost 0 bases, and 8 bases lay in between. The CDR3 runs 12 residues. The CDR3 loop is CASSGGSYEQYF. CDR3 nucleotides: TGTGCCAGCTCCGGCGGCTCCTACGAGCAGTACTTC.

The CDR3 bases are TGTGCCAGCAGTTTGGATCGGCGACGGGGATACACCTTC. Amino acids: CASSLDRRRGYTF. The chain has TRBV12-3 or TRBV12-4 and TRBJ1-2; D gene uncertain. This CDR3 has 13 amino acids. Trimming removed 3 bases at V and 11 bases at J, with 16 bases between.

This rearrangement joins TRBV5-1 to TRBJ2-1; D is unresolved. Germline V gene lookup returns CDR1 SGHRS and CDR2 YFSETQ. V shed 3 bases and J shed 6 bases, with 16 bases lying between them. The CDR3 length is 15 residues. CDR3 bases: TGCGCCAGCAGCTCCGACCCAGGAAATGGCAATGAGCAGTTCTTC. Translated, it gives CASSSDPGNGNEQFF. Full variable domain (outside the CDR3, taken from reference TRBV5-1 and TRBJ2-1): KAGVTQTPRYLIKTRGQQVTLSCSPISGHRSVSWYQQTPGQGLQFLFEYFSETQRNKGNFPGRFSGRQFSNSRSEMNVSTLELGDSALYLCASSSDPGNGNEQFFGPGTRLTVL.

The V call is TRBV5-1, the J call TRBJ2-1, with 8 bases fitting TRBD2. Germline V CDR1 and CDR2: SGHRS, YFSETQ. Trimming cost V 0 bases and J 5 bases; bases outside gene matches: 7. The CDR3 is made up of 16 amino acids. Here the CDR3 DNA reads TGCGCCAGCAGCTTGGGCTGGGCTAGCGGGCACAATGAGCAGTTCTTC. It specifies CASSLGWASGHNEQFF.

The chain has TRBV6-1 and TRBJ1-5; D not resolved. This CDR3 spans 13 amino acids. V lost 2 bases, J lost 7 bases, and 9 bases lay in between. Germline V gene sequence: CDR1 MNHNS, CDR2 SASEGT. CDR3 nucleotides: TGTGCCAGCAGTGAACGAACTTTACAGCCCCAGCATTTT. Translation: CASSERTLQPQHF.

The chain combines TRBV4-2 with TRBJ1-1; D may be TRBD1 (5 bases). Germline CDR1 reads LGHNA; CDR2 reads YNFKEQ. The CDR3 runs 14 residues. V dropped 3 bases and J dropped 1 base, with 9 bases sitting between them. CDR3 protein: CASSQTQGNTEAFF. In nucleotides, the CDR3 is TGTGCCAGCAGCCAGACGCAGGGGAACACTGAAGCTTTCTTT.

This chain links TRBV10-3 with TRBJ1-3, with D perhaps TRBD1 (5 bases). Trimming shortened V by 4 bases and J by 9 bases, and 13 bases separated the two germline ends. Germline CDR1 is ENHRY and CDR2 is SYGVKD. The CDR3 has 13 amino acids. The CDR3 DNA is TGTGCCATCAGTGGCGGCGAAGGGGCCACCATATATTTT. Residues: CAISGGEGATIYF.

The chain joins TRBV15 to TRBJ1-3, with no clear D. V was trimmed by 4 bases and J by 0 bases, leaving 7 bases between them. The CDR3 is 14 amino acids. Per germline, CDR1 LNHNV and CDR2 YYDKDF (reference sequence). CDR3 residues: CATSTHSSGNTIYF. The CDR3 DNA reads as TGTGCCACCAGCACGCATAGCTCTGGAAACACCATATATTTT.

The CDR3 DNA sequence: TGCGCCAGCAGCCAAGCTCAACAGGGATTCTATGGCTACACCTTC. Its translation is CASSQAQQGFYGYTF. The chain joins TRBV4-3 to TRBJ1-2; a weak D match, TRBD1 (6 bases). V was clipped by 1 base and J by 4 bases, with 13 bases between them. Germline CDR1 LGHNA, CDR2 YSLEER. The CDR3 length is 15 residues.

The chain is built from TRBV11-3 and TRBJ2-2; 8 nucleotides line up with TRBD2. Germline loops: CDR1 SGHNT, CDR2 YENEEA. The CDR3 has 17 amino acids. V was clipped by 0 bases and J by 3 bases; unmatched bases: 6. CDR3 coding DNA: TGTGCCAGCAGCTTAGATATGAAAGCGGGGGACACCGGGGAGCTGTTTTTT. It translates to CASSLDMKAGDTGELFF.

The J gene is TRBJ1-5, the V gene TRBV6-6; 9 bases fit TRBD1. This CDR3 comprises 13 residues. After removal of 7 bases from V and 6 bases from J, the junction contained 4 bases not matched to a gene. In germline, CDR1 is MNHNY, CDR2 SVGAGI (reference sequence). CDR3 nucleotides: TGTGCCAGCACCGAGACAGGGGGTCAGCCCCAGCATTTT. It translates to CASTETGGQPQHF.

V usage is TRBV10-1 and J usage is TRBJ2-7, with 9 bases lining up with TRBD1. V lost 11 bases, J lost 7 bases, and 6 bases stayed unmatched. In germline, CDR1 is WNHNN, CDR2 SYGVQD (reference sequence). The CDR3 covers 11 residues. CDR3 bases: TGCGCCTCGCACAGGGGGCTTGAGCAGTACGTC. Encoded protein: CASHRGLEQYV.

For the CDR3, the DNA is TGTGCCAGCAGCCAAGGTTCAGAGAACACTGAAGCTTTCTTT. It specifies CASSQGSENTEAFF. V is TRBV3-1 (or the pseudogene TRBV3-2) and J is TRBJ1-1; D uncertain. CDR1 is LGHDT and CDR2 is YNNKEL in the germline V gene (reference sequence). Trimming removed 1 base from V and 1 base from J, with 7 bases in between. The CDR3 loop spans 14 amino acids.

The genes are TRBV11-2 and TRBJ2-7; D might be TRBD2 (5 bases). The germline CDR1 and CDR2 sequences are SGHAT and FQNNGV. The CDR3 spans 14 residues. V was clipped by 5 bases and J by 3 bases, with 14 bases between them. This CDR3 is CASSPRLEGYEQYF. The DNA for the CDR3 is TGTGCCAGCAGCCCCCGGCTTGAGGGCTACGAGCAGTACTTC.

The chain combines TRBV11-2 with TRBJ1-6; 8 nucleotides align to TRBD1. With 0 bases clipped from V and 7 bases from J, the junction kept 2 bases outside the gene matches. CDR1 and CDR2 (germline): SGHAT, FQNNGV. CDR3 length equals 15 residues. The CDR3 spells CASSLDRTGNSPLHF. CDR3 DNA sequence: TGTGCCAGCAGCTTAGATCGGACAGGGAATTCACCCCTCCACTTT.

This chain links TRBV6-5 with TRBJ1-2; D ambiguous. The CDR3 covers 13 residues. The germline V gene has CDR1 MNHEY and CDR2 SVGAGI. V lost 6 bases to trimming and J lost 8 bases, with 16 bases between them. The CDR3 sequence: CASSARVLGGYTF. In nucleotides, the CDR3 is TGTGCCAGCAGCGCCCGAGTGCTCGGGGGCTACACCTTC.

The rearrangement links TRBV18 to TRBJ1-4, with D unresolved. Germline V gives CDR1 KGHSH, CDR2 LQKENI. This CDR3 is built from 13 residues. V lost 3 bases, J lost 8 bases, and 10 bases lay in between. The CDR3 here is CASSPTEGEKLFF. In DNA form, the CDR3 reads TGTGCCAGCTCACCGACCGAGGGCGAAAAACTGTTTTTT.

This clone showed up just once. The CDR3 region is CASSGPQGAHGYTF. CDR3 nucleotide sequence: TGTGCCAGCAGCGGTCCACAGGGTGCCCATGGCTACACCTTC. The chain links TRBV9 to TRBJ1-2, with a weak D call TRBD1 (6 bases). The CDR3 covers 14 residues. Trimming shortened V by 3 bases and J by 6 bases, and 15 bases separated the two germline ends. Germline CDR1 and CDR2: SGDLS and YYNGEE.

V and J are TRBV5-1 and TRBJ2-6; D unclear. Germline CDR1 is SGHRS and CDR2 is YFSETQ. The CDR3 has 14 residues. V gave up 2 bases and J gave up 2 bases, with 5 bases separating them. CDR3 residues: CASSFSTGANVLTF. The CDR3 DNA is TGCGCCAGCAGCTTTAGCACTGGGGCCAACGTCCTGACTTTC.

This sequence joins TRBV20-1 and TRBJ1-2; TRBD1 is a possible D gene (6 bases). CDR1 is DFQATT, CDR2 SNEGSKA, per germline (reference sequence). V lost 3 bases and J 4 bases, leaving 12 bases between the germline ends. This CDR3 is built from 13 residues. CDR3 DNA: TGCAGTGCTAGTGGGGGGGGCTCCTATGGCTACACCTTC. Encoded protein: CSASGGGSYGYTF.